This T cell receptor beta chain was identified in a study of shared clonotypes between healthy human individuals. The ends were cut back, 3 bases at V and 5 bases at J, with 10 bases in the middle. The germline V gene has CDR1 SGHTA and CDR2 FQGNSA. This CDR3 is 13 amino acids long. TCRdb's table, derived via immunoSEQ multiplex PCR, lists solely in-frame clones and lacks some. The sample includes 2 million to 2.5 million clones, approximately 94% of them seen just once. The receptor comes from a man aged 18 to 30 in good health. The sample consisted of naive CD4+ T cells sorted from blood. The subset was: CD45RA+ positively selected. The chain has TRBV7-2 and TRBJ2-5; possibly TRBD1 for D (5 bases). The CDR3 nucleotides read TGTGCCAGCAGCTTCCAGGGCCCCGAGACCCAGTACTTC. This sequence encodes CASSFQGPETQYF. The whole variable domain, remainder taken from reference TRBV7-2 and TRBJ2-5, is GAGVSQSPSNKVTEKGKDVELRCDPISGHTALYWYRQSLGQGLEFLIYFQGNSAPDKSGLPSDRFSAERTGGSVSTLTIQRTQQEDSAVYLCASSFQGPETQYFGPGTRLLVL.